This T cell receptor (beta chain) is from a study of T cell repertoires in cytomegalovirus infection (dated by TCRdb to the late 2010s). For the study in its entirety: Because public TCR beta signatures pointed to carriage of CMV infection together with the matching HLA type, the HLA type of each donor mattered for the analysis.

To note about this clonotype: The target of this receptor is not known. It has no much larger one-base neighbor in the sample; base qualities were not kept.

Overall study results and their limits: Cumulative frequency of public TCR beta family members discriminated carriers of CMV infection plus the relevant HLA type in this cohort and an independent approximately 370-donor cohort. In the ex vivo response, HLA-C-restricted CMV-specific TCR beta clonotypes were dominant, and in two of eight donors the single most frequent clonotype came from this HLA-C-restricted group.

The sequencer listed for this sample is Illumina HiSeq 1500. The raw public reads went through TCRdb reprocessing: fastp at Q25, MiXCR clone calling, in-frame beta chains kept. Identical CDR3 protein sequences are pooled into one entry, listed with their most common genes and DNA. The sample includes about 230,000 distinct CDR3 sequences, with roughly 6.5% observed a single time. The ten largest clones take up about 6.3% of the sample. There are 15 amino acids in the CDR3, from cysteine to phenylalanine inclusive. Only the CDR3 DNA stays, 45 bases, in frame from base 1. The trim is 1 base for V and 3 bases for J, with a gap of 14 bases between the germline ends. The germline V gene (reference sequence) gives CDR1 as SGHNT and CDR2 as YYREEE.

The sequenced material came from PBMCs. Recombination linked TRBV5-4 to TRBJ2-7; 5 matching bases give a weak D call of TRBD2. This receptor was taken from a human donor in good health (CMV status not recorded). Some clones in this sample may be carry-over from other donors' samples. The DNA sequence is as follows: TGTGCCAGCAGCTTGCCCGGGGTCCCCATCTACGAGCAGTACTTC. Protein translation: CASSLPGVPIYEQYF.